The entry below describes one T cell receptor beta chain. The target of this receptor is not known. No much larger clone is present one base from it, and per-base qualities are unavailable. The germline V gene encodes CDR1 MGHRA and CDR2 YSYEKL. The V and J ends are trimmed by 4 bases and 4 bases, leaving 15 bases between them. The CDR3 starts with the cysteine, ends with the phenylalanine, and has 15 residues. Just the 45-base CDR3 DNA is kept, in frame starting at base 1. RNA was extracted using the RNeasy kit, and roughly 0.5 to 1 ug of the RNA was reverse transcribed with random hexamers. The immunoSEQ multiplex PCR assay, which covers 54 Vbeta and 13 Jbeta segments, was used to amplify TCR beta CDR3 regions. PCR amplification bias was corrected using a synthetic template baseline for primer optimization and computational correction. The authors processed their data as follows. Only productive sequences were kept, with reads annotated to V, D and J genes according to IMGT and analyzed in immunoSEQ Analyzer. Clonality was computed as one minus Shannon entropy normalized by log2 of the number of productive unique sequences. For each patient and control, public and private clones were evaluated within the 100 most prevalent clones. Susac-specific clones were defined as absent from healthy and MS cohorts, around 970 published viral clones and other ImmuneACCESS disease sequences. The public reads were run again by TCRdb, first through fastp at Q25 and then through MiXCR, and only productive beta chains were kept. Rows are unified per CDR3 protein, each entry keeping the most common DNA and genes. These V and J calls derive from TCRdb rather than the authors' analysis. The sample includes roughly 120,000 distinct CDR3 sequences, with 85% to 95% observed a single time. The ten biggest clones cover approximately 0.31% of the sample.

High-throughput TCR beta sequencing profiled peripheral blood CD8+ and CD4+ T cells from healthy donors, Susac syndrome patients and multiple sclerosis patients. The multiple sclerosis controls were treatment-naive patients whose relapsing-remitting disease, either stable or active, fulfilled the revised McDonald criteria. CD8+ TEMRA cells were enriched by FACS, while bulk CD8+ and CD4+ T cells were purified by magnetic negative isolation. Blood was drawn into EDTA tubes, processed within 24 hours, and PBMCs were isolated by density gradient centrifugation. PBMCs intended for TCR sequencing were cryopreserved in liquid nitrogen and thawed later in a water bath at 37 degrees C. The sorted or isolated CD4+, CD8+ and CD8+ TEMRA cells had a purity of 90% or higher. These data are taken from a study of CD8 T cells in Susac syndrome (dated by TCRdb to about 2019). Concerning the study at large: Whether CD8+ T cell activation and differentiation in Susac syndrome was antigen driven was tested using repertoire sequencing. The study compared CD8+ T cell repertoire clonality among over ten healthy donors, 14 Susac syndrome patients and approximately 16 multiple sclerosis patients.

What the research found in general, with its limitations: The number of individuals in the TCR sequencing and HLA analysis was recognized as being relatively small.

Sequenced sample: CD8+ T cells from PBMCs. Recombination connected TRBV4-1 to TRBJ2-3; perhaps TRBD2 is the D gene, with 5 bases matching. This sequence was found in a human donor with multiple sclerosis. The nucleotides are TGCGCCAGCAGCCTGACCCCAGCGGTCCCAGATACGCAGTATTTT. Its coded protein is CASSLTPAVPDTQYF.